This T cell receptor (beta chain) was documented in a study of CD8 T cells in ankylosing spondylitis. Study results and limitations: Roughly eight highly homologous variants made up a TCR beta motif that seemed to typify ankylosing spondylitis blood. A CD8+ phenotype characterized the disease-linked clones, which were relatively rare in peripheral blood. Reportedly, significant enrichment of disease-linked clones occurred in matched ankylosing spondylitis synovial fluid. Certain motif variants had earlier appeared in reactive arthritis synovial fluid and blood.

5'-RACE, quantitative and with molecular barcodes, yielded the TCR beta libraries. TCRdb re-called the 5' RACE reads through MiXCR, storing one row per CDR3 protein. The sample holds more than 250,000 distinct CDR3 sequences, less than 9.5% seen once. As concerns this clonotype: Its specificity is unknown.

The CDR3 runs to 14 residues. Germline CDR1 SGHRS, CDR2 YFSETQ. With 0 bases removed from V and 2 bases from J, the gap between germline ends came to 8 bases. Sequencing was performed on blood, either unsorted or a sorted T cell fraction (not recorded which). The chain uses TRBV5-1 and TRBJ2-5; D gene uncertain. This receptor was identified in a male donor with ankylosing spondylitis. The CDR3 sequence is CASSLVSYQETQYF. DNA of the CDR3: TGCGCCAGCAGCTTGGTGTCATATCAAGAGACCCAGTACTTC.